This T cell receptor (beta chain) was sequenced for a study of T-cell reconstitution after alpha-beta-depleted transplantation in children (dated by TCRdb to 2016 to 2017). Broadly, across the study: Using TCR repertoire profiling, the study quantitatively followed how T-cell immune reconstitution unfolded in children after TCRalphabeta/CD19-depleted allogeneic hematopoietic cell transplantation.

The library was produced with PCR. Sequencing relied on an Illumina HiSeq 2500. TCR libraries were prepared with molecular barcoding, using unique molecular identifiers to normalize TCRbeta repertoire quantification. Using fastp at Q25 and MiXCR, TCRdb reprocessed the public reads and kept productive beta chains. Rows with one shared CDR3 protein collapse into an entry with the most common genes and DNA. The sample table records hundreds of thousands of distinct CDR3 sequences; approximately 13% of these occur just once. The ten most abundant clones make up over 2% of the sample. CDR1 and CDR2 are drawn from the germline V gene: LGHNT, FRNRAP. From the cysteine up to the phenylalanine, the CDR3 has a length of 14 residues. The entry retains the CDR3 DNA only, 42 bases that are in frame from base 1. Trimming accounts for 6 bases at V and 5 bases at J, while the number of junction bases matched to no gene is 10.

Taken with the paper, the label for treatment or condition translates to: allogeneic hematopoietic cell transplantation with graft depleted of TCRalphabeta T cells and CD19 B cells. The transplant recipients were children given TCRalphabeta/CD19-depleted allogeneic hematopoietic cell grafts. Study-level results and caveats: Hyperexpanded clone frequencies declined over subsequent months; after one year, T-cell counts and TCRbeta diversity were mostly attributed to newly produced T cells. The high TCRbeta diversity at day 60 in some patients was ascribed to recipient T cells and intrathymic progenitors that had survived conditioning. About two months after transplant, the apparently early recovery of alphabetaT-cell counts reportedly depended on just several hundred clones that had expanded rapidly and came from non-depleted graft cells.

Note on this clonotype: Its antigen is not yet known. No much larger clonotype is one base removed from it; base qualities were not supplied.

Specimen: PBMCs, mostly from graft donor cells, collected 360 days after TCRalphabeta/CD19-depleted stem cell transplant. The rearrangement joined TRBV12-5 to TRBJ2-7; 7 central nucleotides agree with TRBD1. The clonotype comes from a male patient younger than 18 who had a stem cell transplant for acute myeloid leukemia, so the T cells may come from the graft donor. The bases read TGTGCTAGTGGGGACGACAGGGTTTCGGACGAGCAGTACTTC. It encodes CASGDDRVSDEQYF.